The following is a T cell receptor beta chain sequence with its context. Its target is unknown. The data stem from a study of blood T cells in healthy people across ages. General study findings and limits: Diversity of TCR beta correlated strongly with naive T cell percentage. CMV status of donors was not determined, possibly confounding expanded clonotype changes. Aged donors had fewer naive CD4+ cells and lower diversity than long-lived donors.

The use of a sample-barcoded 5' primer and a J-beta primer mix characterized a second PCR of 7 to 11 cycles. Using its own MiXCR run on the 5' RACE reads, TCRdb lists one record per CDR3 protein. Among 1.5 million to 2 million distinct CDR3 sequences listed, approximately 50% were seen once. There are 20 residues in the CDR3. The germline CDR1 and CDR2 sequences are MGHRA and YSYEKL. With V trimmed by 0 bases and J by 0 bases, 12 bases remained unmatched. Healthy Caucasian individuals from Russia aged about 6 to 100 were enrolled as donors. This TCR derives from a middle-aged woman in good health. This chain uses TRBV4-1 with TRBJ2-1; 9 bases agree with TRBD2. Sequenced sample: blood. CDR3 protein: CASSQDRLAGALSSYNEQFF. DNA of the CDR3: TGCGCCAGCAGCCAAGATCGCTTAGCGGGGGCCCTAAGCTCCTACAATGAGCAGTTCTTC.